The entry below describes one T cell receptor beta chain. This entry is derived from a study of blood T cell repertoires in COVID-19. Original handling: For nucleated cells, counts were estimated from reference gene primer amplification. The data were produced by immunoSEQ multiplex PCR, yet TCRdb's version contains in-frame clones alone and is incomplete. V and J calls and clone size are given by that table; D and trimming were obtained from the DNA. Among fewer than 200,000 clones listed, more than 65% were seen once. This CDR3 spans 15 amino acids. Germline V gene lookup returns CDR1 MDHEN and CDR2 SYDVKM. Trimming removed 3 bases from V and 5 bases from J, with 16 bases in between.

Input material: PBMCs or T cells enriched from blood (not recorded which). The chain recombines TRBV28 with TRBJ1-1, with D possibly TRBD1 on 6 matching bases. The clonotype comes from a man aged 50 or older who had recovered from COVID-19. Written as DNA, the CDR3 is TGTGCCAGCAGTTTGGGCGGGGGGGCCAGGACTGAAGCTTTCTTT. Amino acids: CASSLGGGARTEAFF.